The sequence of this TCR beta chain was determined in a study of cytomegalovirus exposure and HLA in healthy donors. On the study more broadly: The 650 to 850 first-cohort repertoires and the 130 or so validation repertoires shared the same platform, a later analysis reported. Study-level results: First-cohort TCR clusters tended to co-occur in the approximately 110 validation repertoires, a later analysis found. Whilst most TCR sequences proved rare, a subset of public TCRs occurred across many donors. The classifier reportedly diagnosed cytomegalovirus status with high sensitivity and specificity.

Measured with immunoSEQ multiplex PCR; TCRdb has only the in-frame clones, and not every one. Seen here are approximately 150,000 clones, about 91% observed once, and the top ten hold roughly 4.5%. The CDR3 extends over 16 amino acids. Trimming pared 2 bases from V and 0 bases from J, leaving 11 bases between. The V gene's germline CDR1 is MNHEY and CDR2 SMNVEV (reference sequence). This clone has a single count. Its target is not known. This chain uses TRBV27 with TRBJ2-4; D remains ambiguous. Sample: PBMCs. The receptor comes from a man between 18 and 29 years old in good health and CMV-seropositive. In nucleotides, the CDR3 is TGTGCCAGCAGTTTAGGAATGGAGTTAGCCAAAAACATTCAGTACTTC. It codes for CASSLGMELAKNIQYF.